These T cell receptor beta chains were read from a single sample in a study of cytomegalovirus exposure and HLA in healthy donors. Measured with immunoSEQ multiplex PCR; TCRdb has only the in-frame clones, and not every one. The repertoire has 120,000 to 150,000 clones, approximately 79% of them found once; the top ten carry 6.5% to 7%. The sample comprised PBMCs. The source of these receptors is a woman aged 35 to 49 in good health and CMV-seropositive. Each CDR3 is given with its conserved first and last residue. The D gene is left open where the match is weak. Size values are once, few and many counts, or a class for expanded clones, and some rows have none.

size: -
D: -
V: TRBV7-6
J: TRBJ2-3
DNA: TGTGCCAGCACGGTCGGGGGGCCCCAAGATACGCAGTATTTT
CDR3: CASTVGGPQDTQYF

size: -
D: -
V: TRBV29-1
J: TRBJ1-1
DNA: TGCAGCGTTCTCAGACCCCCCGGGGGGACTGAAGCTTTCTTT
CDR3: CSVLRPPGGTEAFF

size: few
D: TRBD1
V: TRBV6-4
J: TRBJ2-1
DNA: TGTGCCAGCAGCGCTTTACAGGGGGCGATCGATGAGCAGTTCTTC
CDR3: CASSALQGAIDEQFF

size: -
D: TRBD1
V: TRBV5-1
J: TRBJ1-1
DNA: TGCGCCAGCAGTGATGTACAGGGGTTGAACACTGAAGCTTTCTTT
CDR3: CASSDVQGLNTEAFF

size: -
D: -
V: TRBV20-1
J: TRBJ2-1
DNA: TGCAGTGCTCGACAATCCAATGAGCAGTTCTTC
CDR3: CSARQSNEQFF

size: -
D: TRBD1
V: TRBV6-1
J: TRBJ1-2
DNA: TGTGCCAGCAGTGAATGGGCAGGGGGAAATGATGGCTACACCTTC
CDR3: CASSEWAGGNDGYTF

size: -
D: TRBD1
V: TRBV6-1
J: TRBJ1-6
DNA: TGTGCCAGCAGTGACAGGGGGAGCTCCTATAATTCACCCCTCCACTTT
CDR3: CASSDRGSSYNSPLHF

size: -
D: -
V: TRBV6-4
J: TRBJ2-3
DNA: TGTGCCAGCAGTGCTTATAGCACAGATACGCAGTATTTT
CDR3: CASSAYSTDTQYF

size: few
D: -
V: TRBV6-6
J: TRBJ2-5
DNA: TGTGCCAGCACCTTTCGATCCCCGTTAGAAGAGACCCAGTACTTC
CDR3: CASTFRSPLEETQYF

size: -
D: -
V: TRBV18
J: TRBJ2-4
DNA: TGTGCCAGCTCACCAACTTGGGACAAAACCAAAAACATTCAGTACTTC
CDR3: CASSPTWDKTKNIQYF

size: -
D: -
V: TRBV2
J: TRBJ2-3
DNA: TGTGCCAGCAGCAGAACGGGGTTTAGCACAGATACGCAGTATTTT
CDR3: CASSRTGFSTDTQYF

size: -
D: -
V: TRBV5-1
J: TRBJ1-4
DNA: TGCGCCAGCAGCTTGGTCACAAAAACCGGACAGCCGGGGGAAAAACTGTTTTTT
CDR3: CASSLVTKTGQPGEKLFF

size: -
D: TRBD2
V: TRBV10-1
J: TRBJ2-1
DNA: TGCGCCAGCAGTGAGTCGTTGGCGGGGGGGCTGAATGAGCAGTTCTTC
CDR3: CASSESLAGGLNEQFF

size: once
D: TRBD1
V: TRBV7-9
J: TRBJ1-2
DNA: TGTGCCAGCAGCATCAGACAGGGGGGCTATGGCTACACCTTC
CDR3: CASSIRQGGYGYTF

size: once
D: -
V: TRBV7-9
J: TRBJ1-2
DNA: TGTTCCACTATTGGGCCTAACTATGGCTACACCTTC
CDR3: CSTIGPNYGYTF

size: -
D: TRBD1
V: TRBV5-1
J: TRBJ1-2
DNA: TGCGCCAGCAGCTACGCCGGGACAGGGGGCTATGGCTACACCTTC
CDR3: CASSYAGTGGYGYTF

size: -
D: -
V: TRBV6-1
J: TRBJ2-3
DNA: TGTGCCAGCAGTGAAGTTCGAGGCAGGTATTTT
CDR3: CASSEVRGRYF

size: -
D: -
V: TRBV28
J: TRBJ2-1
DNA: TGTGCCAGCAGATACGGGGGACCGGGTGAGCAGTTCTTC
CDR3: CASRYGGPGEQFF

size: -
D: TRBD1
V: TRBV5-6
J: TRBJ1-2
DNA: TGTGCCAGCAGCTTGACAGGGGGTGATAACTATGGCTACACCTTC
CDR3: CASSLTGGDNYGYTF

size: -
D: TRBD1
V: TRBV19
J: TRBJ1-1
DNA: TGTGCCAGTAGTACTCCACAGGGGCGCGCTTTCTTT
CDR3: CASSTPQGRAFF

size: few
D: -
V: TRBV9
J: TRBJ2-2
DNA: TGTGCCAGCAGTGGGCTCAGTTCGGGGGGGGAGCTGTTTTTT
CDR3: CASSGLSSGGELFF

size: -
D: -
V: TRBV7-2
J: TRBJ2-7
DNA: TGTGCCAGCAACCCTGGACTGGAAACCTACGAGCAGTACTTC
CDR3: CASNPGLETYEQYF

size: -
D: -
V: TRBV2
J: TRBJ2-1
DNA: TGTGCCAGCAGTGAAATCCGGACAAACAATGAGCAGTTCTTC
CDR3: CASSEIRTNNEQFF

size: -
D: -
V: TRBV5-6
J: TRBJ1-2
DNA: TGTGCCAGCAGCTTGTCTGGCTCTAACTATGGCTACACCTTC
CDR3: CASSLSGSNYGYTF

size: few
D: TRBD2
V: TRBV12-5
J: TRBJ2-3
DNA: TGTGCTAGTGGGCCTAGCGGGGGCACAGATACGCAGTATTTT
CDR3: CASGPSGGTDTQYF

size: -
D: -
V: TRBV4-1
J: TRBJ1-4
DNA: TGCGCCAGCAGCCAAGTAAGAGGGGAAAAACTGTTTTTT
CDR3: CASSQVRGEKLFF

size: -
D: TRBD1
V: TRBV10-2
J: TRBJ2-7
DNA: TGCGCCAGCATCGGGACAGGACCCTACGAGCAGTACTTC
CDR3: CASIGTGPYEQYF

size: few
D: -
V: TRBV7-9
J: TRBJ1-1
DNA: TGTGCCAGTACGATACTTTCGAACACTGAAGCTTTCTTT
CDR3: CASTILSNTEAFF

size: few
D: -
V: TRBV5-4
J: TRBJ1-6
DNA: TGTGCCAGCAGCTTGAGTCCGGGGGATAATTCACCCCTCCACTTT
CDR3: CASSLSPGDNSPLHF

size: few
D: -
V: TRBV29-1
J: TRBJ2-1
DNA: TGCAGCGTTGCCCCAGTGAGGGCTGATGAGCAGTTCTTC
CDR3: CSVAPVRADEQFF

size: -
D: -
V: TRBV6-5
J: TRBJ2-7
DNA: TGTGCCAGCAGTTACTCCTGGCGGGTTGGAACCTACGAGCAGTACTTC
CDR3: CASSYSWRVGTYEQYF

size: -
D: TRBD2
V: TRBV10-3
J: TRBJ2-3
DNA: TGTGCCATCAGTGAACAGCGGGGGAGCACAGATACGCAGTATTTT
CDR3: CAISEQRGSTDTQYF

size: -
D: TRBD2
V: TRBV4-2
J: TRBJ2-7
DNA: TGTGCCAGCAGCCAAGAAGGGGCTAGCGGGGGGGCCCGGTCCGAGCAGTACTTC
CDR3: CASSQEGASGGARSEQYF

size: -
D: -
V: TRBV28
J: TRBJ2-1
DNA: TGTGCCAGCAGTTCCGGACCGGAAGGGAGGTACAATGAGCAGTTCTTC
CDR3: CASSSGPEGRYNEQFF

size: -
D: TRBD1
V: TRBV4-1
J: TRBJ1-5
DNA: TGCGCCAGCAGCCAAGAAGGGACAGGGAGGAACCAGCCCCAGCATTTT
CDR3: CASSQEGTGRNQPQHF

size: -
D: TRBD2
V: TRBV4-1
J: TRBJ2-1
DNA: TGCGCCAGCAGCCAGGGGGCTTATAGCGGGGGGGCCATTTACAATGAGCAGTTCTTC
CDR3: CASSQGAYSGGAIYNEQFF

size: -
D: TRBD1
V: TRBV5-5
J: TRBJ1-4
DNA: TGTGCCAGCAGCGCGGGGACAGGGATGGTCGAAAAACTGTTTTTT
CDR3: CASSAGTGMVEKLFF

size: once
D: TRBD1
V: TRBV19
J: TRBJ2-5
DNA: TGTGCCAGTAGTATTATGGGACAGCTCCAAGAGACCCAGTACTTC
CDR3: CASSIMGQLQETQYF

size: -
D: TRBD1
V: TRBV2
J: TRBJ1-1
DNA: TGTGCCAGCAGTGTCACCCAGGGGGCAACTGAAGCTTTCTTT
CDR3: CASSVTQGATEAFF

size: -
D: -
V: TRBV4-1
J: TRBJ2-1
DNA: TGCGCCAGCAGCCAAGGTCCCCGAGGACAGTTCTTC
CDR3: CASSQGPRGQFF

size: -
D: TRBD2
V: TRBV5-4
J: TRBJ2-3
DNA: TGTGCCAGCAGCTTGGGGTCGCGGGGGGGCACAGATACGCAGTATTTT
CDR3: CASSLGSRGGTDTQYF

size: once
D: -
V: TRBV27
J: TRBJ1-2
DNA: TGTGCCATCAGAGACACGCGCTATGGCTACACCTTC
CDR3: CAIRDTRYGYTF

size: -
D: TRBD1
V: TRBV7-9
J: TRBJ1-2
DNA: TGTTCCAGCAGCTTAGGGTGGACAGGAACCTTC
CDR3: CSSSLGWTGTF

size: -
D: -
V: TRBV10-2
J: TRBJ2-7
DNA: TGCGCCAGCAGGGACAGCTACGAGCAGTACTTC
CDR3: CASRDSYEQYF

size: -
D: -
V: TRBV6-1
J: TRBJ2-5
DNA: TGTGCCAGCAGACAGCCCCCCCAAGAGACCCAGTACTTC
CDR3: CASRQPPQETQYF

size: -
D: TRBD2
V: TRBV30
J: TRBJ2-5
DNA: TGTGCCTGGAGTATCGGACTAGAAGAGACCCAGTACTTC
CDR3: CAWSIGLEETQYF

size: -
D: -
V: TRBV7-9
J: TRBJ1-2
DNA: TGTGCCAGCAATGGTGGAGGAAGTGAAGGATATGGCTACACCTTC
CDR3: CASNGGGSEGYGYTF

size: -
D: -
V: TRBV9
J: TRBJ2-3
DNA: TGTGCCAGCAGCGTAACAGGGGGAGGGAATTTT
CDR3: CASSVTGGGNF

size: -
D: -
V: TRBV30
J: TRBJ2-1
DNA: TGTGCCTGGAAGGGGGGGCCAGATGAGCAGTTCTTC
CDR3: CAWKGGPDEQFF

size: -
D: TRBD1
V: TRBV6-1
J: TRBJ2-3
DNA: TGTGCCAGCAGTGAGGTAGGGGGCAGAGATACGCAGTATTTT
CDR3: CASSEVGGRDTQYF

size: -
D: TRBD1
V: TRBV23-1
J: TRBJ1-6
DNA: TGCGCCAGCAGTCTATCAGGACAGGGGGAAGATAATTCACCCCTCCACTTT
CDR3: CASSLSGQGEDNSPLHF

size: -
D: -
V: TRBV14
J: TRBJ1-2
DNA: TGTGCCAGCAGCCAAGACCAAGGACTCGGTGGCTACACCTTC
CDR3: CASSQDQGLGGYTF

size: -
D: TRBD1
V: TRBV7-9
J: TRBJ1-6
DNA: TGTGCCAGCAGGGCACAGGGGGATAATTCACCCCTCCACTTT
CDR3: CASRAQGDNSPLHF